This is a list of T cell receptor beta chains from one sample in a study of blood T cell repertoires in COVID-19. Sequencing used immunoSEQ multiplex PCR; TCRdb keeps in-frame clones, though not all of them. Found here are 190,000 or so clones, 89% of them singletons; the top ten hold approximately 8.1%. Sequenced sample: PBMCs or T cells enriched from blood (not recorded which). These receptors all come from a young woman who had recovered from COVID-19. CDR3s include the opening cysteine and the closing phenylalanine or tryptophan. Clone size is not always given. Where it is, it says once, few, many or a class for expanded clones.

TRBV4-1,TRBJ2-7,NA,CASSQYGSPYEQYF
TRBV12-3/TRBV12-4,TRBJ1-2,NA,CASSFGGVEGYTF
TRBV10-1,TRBJ2-2,many,CASSDGSSGDTGELFF
TRBV28,TRBJ2-6,NA,CASSLHRAGANVLTF
TRBV4-1,TRBJ1-1,NA,CASSQPRDRGEAFF
TRBV10-3,TRBJ1-3,NA,CAISESGRITSGNTIYF
TRBV5-1,TRBJ2-3,once,CASSFEGGSTDTQYF
TRBV28,TRBJ1-6,NA,CASRKGRGNSPLHF
TRBV6-1,TRBJ1-2,NA,CASSERGGWTGDYGYTF
TRBV29-1,TRBJ1-1,few,CSVSQGATTEAFF
TRBV15,TRBJ2-3,NA,CATSTKTGGWADTQYF
TRBV28,TRBJ2-5,NA,CASSGGTRRGETQYF
TRBV9,TRBJ1-2,NA,CASGGGRNYGYTF
TRBV29-1,TRBJ2-3,NA,CSVDPGQVQDTQYF
TRBV4-1,TRBJ1-2,NA,CASSHQRDKENGYTF
TRBV6-5,TRBJ1-2,NA,CASSYSRGFNYGYTF
TRBV20-1,TRBJ1-1,NA,CSASRPGETEAFF
TRBV7-9,TRBJ1-2,NA,CASSRSDRLGDGYTF
TRBV5-4,TRBJ2-5,NA,CASSLDRQETQYF
TRBV9,TRBJ2-7,NA,CASSHGMTGLEQYF
TRBV2,TRBJ2-1,NA,CASSAGTGGVDEQFF
TRBV2,TRBJ2-5,NA,CASQGETQYF
TRBV7-2,TRBJ1-4,NA,CASSLVGQGARGNEKLFF
TRBV5-4,TRBJ2-7,NA,CASSLGGTSISYEQYF
TRBV2,TRBJ2-1,NA,CANRDLLFNEQFF